There are a few counts of the clone carrying this TCR beta chain. Its antigen is not known. This sample was taken from a study of blood T cells in healthy people across ages. Then a second PCR, running about 6 to 11 cycles, was carried out with a sample-barcoded 5' primer and a J-beta primer mix. All cDNA molecules were each tagged by a template-switch adaptor with 12 random nucleotides. A single record per CDR3 protein comes from TCRdb applying MiXCR to the 5' RACE reads. The sample has 600,000 to 650,000 distinct CDR3 sequences; 58% are singletons. PBMCs numbering at least 6 million were isolated per sample. General study results and limits: The study regarded diversity estimates from one million T cells as underestimates.

The J segment lost 1 base and the V segment lost 10 bases, leaving 3 bases of the junction unmatched. Germline V gene sequence: CDR1 MNHEY, CDR2 SVGEGT. The CDR3 runs to 13 residues. This receptor was identified in a man aged 60 to 69 in good health. This chain connects TRBV6-2 or TRBV6-3 to TRBJ2-5; TRBD2 aligns across 10 bases. Source material: blood. The CDR3, as DNA: TGTGCCACCCGACTAGCGGGCCAAGAGACCCAGTACTTC. This sequence encodes CATRLAGQETQYF.